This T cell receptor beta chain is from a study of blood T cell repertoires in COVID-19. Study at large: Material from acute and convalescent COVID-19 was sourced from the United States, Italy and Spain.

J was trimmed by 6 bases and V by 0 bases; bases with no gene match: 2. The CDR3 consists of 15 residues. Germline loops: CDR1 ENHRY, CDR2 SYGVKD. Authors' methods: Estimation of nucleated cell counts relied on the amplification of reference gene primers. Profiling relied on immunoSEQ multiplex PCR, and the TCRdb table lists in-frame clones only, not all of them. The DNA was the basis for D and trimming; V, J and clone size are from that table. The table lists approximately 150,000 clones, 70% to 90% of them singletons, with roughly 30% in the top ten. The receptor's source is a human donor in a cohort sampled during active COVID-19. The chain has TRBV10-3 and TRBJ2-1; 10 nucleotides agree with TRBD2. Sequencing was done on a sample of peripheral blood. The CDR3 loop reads CAISESLAGPNEQFF. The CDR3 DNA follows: TGTGCCATCAGTGAGTCACTAGCGGGGCCCAATGAGCAGTTCTTC.